The 2 T cell receptor beta chains below were found in one sample sequenced in a study of shared T cell receptors in the human thymus. TCRdb's table, derived via immunoSEQ multiplex PCR, lists solely in-frame clones and lacks some. The table records 700,000 or so clones, 70% to 90% of them present only once. This sample was shared with a second study, whose subject was human thymus T cells.

The material sequenced was thymocytes. These receptors all come from a girl under three years old with a congenital heart defect.

The chain has TRBV27 and TRBJ2-3; 9 bases agree with TRBD2. The CDR3 has 16 amino acids. V gave up 5 bases and J gave up 2 bases; unmatched junction bases: 8. Germline CDR1 MNHEY, CDR2 SMNVEV (reference sequence). CDR3 nucleotides: TGTGCCAGCAGTCCCCGCCTAGCGGGGTTCACAGATACGCAGTATTTT. Translated: CASSPRLAGFTDTQYF.

The CDR3 sequence: CASSSGQGVLGPFPNYGYTF. The CDR3 coding sequence is TGTGCCAGCAGTTCGGGACAGGGCGTCTTGGGCCCTTTTCCTAACTATGGCTACACCTTC. The chain recombines TRBV28 with TRBJ1-2; 9 bases map to TRBD1. V gave up 4 bases and J gave up 0 bases; unmatched junction bases: 18. Germline CDR1 reads MDHEN; CDR2 reads SYDVKM. The CDR3 contains 20 residues.